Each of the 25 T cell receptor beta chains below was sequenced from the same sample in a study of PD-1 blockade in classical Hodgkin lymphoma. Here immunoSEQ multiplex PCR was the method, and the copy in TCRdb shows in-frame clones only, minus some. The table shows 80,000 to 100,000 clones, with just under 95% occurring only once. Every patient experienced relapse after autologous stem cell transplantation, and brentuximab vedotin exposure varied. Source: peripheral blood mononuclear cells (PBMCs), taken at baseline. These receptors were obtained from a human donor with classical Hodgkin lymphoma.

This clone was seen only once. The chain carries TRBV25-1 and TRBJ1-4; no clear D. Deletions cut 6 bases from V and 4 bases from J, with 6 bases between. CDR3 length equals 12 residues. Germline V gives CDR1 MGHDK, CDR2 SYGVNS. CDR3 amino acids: CASSLVNEKLFF. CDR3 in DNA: TGTGCCAGCAGCCTTGTTAATGAAAAACTGTTTTTT. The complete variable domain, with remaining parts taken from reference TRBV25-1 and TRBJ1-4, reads EADIYQTPRYLVIGTGKKITLECSQTMGHDKMYWYQQDPGMELHLIHYSYGVNSTEKGDLSSESTVSRIRTEHFPLTLESARPSHTSQYLCASSLVNEKLFFGSGTQLSVL.

The CDR3 DNA reads as TGTGCCAGCAGTGATACTCTTGGGGATACGGACACCGGGGAGCTGTTTTTT. Protein: CASSDTLGDTDTGELFF. The rearrangement joins TRBV6-1 to TRBJ2-2; D not resolved. The V gene lost 3 bases and the J gene lost 3 bases, with 17 bases spanning the gap. There are 17 residues in the CDR3. Germline V lookup: CDR1 MNHNS, CDR2 SASEGT.

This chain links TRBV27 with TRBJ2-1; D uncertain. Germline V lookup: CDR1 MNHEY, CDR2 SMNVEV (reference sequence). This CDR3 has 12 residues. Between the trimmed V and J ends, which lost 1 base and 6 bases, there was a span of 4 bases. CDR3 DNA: TGTGCCAGCAGTTTATATGGCAATGAGCAGTTCTTC. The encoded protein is CASSLYGNEQFF.

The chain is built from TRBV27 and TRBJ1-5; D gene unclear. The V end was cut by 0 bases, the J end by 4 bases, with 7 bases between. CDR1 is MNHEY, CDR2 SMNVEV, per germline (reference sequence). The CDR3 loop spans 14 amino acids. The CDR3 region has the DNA TGTGCCAGCAGTTTATCGAGCTTTAATCAGCCCCAGCATTTT. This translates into CASSLSSFNQPQHF.

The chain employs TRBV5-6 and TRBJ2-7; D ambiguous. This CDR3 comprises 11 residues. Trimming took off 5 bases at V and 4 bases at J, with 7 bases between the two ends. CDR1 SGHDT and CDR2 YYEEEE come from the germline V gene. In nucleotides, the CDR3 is TGTGCCAGCAGTAGGACGTACGAGCAGTACTTC. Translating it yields CASSRTYEQYF.

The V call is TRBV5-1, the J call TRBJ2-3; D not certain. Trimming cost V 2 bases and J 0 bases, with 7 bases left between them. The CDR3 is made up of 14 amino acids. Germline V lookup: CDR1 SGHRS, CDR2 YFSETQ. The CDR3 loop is CASSFTTSTDTQYF. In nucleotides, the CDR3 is TGCGCCAGCAGCTTCACAACCAGCACAGATACGCAGTATTTT.

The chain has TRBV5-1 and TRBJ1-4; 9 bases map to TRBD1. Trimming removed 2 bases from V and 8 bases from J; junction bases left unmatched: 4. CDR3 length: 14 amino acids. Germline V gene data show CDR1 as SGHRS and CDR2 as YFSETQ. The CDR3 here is CASSFDRGKEKLFF. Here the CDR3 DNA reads TGCGCCAGCAGCTTCGACAGGGGGAAAGAAAAACTGTTTTTT.

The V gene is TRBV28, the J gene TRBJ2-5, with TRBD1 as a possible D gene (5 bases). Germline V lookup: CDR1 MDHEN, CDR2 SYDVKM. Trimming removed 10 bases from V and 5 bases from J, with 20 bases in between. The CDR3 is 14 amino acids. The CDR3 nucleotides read TGTGCCACCATCAGGTCAGGGCCTTTGGAGACCCAGTACTTC. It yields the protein CATIRSGPLETQYF.

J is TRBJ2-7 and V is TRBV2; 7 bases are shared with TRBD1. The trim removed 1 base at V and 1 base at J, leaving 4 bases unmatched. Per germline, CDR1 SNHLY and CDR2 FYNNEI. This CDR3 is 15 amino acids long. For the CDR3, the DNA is TGTGCCAGCAGTGAAGAGGGGGCAAGGTCCTACGAGCAGTACTTC. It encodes CASSEEGARSYEQYF.

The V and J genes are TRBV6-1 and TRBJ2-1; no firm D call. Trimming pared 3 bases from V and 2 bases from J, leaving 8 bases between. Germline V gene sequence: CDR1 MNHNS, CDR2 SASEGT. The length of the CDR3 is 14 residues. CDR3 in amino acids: CASSDGRAYNEQFF. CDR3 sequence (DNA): TGTGCCAGCAGTGACGGACGGGCCTACAATGAGCAGTTCTTC.

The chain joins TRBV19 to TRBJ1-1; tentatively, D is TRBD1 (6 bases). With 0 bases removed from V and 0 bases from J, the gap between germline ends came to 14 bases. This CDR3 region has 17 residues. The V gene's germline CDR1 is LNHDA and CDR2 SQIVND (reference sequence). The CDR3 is CASSIDPGATMNTEAFF. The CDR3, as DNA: TGTGCCAGTAGTATAGATCCAGGGGCGACCATGAACACTGAAGCTTTCTTT.

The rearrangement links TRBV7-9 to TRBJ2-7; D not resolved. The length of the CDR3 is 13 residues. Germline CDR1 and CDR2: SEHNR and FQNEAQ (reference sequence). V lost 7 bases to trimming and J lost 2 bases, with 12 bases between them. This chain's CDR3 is CASTARIPYEQYF. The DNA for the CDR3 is TGTGCCAGCACCGCGCGGATTCCCTACGAGCAGTACTTC.

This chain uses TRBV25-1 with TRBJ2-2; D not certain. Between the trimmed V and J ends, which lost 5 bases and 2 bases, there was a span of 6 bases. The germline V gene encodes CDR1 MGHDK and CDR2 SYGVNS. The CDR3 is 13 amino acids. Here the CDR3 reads CASSYTNTGELFF. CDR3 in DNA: TGTGCCAGCAGTTATACAAACACCGGGGAGCTGTTTTTT.

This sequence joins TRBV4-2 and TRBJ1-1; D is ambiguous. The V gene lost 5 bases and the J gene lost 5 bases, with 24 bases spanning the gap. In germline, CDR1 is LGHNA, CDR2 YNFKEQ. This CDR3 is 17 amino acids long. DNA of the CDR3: TGTGCCAGCAGCTCAGTAGGAGGAACCCGGGTGTGGACTGAAGCTTTCTTT. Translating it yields CASSSVGGTRVWTEAFF.

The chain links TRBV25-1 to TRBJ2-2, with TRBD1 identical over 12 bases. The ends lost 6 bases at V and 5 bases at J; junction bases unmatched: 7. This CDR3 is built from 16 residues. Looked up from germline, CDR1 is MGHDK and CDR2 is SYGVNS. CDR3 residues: CASRPGQGARTGELFF. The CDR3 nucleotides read TGTGCCAGCAGACCGGGACAGGGGGCGCGTACCGGGGAGCTGTTTTTT.

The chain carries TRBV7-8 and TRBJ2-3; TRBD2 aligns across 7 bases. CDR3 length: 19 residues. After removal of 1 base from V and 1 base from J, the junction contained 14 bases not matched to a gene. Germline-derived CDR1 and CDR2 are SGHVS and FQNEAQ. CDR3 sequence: CASSLVTFWGRAGTDTQYF. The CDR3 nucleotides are TGTGCCAGCAGCTTAGTTACCTTTTGGGGGAGGGCCGGCACAGATACGCAGTATTTT. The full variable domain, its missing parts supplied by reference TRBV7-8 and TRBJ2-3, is GAGVSQSPRYKVAKRGQDVALRCDPISGHVSLFWYQQALGQGPEFLTYFQNEAQLDKSGLPSDRFFAERPEGSVSTLKIQRTQQEDSAVYLCASSLVTFWGRAGTDTQYFGPGTRLTVL.

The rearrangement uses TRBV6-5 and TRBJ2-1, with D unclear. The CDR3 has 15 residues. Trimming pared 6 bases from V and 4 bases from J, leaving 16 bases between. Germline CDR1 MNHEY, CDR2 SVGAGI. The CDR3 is CASSRPGRGYNEQFF. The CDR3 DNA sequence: TGTGCCAGCAGCCGCCCCGGCAGAGGATACAATGAGCAGTTCTTC.

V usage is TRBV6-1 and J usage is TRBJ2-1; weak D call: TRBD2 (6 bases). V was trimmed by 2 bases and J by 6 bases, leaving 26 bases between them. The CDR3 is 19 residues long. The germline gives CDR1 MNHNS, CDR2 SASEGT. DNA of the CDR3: TGTGCCAGCAGTGAAAGGACGCCGGGAGACTCATATCTTGGCAATGAGCAGTTCTTC. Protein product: CASSERTPGDSYLGNEQFF.

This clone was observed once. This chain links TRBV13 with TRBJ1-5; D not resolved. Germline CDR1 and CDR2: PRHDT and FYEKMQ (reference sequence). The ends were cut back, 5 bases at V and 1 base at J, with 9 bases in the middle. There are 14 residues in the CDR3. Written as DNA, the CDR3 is TGTGCCAGCAGCACCTCGGACAGCAATCAGCCCCAGCATTTT. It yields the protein CASSTSDSNQPQHF.

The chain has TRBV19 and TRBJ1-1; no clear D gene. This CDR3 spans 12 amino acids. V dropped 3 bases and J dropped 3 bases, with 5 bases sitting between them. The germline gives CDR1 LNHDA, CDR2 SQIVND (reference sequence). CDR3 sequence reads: CASSILDTEAFF. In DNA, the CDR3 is TGTGCCAGTAGTATTTTGGACACTGAAGCTTTCTTT.

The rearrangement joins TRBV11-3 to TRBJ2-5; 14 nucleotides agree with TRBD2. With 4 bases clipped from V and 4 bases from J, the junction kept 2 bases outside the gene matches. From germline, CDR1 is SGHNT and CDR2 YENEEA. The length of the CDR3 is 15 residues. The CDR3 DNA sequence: TGTGCCAGCAGCTCGGGACTAGCGGGAGTAGAGACCCAGTACTTC. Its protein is CASSSGLAGVETQYF.

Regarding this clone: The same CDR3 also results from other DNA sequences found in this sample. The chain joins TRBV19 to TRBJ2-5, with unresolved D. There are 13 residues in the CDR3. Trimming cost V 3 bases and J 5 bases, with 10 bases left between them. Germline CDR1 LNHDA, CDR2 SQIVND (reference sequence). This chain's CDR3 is CASSIRQRETQYF. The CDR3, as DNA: TGTGCCAGTAGTATCCGTCAGAGGGAGACCCAGTACTTC.

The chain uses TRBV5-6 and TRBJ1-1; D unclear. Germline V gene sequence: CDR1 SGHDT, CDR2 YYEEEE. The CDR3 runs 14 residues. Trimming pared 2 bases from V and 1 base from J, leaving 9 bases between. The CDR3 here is CASSFEQRNTEAFF. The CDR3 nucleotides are TGTGCCAGCAGCTTCGAACAGAGGAACACTGAAGCTTTCTTT.

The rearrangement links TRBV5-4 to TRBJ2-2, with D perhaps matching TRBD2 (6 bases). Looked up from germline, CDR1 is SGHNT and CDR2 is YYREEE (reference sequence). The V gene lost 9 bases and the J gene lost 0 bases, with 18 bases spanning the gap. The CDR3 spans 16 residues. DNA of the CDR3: TGTGCCATCAACCCATTGGGACTCGCGAACACCGGGGAGCTGTTTTTT. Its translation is CAINPLGLANTGELFF.

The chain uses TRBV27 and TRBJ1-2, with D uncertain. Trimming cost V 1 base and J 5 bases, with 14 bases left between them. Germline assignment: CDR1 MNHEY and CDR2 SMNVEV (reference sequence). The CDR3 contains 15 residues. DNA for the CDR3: TGTGCCAGCAGTTTATTGGGCACTTGGGATTATGGCTACACCTTC. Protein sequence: CASSLLGTWDYGYTF.